The 26 T cell receptor beta chains reported below all come from one sample, sequenced in a study of blood T cell repertoires in COVID-19. Sequencing was performed with immunoSEQ multiplex PCR; in TCRdb, only in-frame clones are kept and a portion is missing. This sample has about 50,000 clones, with 75% to 85% found just once. The sample consisted of peripheral blood. The receptor set was obtained from a man aged 35-49 years with acute or convalescent COVID-19.

This chain uses TRBV7-2 with TRBJ2-5; no definite D call. Germline V gene data show CDR1 as SGHTA and CDR2 as FQGNSA. Between the trimmed V and J ends, which lost 6 bases and 7 bases, there was a span of 12 bases. This CDR3 comprises 12 residues. The CDR3 DNA follows: TGTGCCAGCAGTGCCACCTATGGGACCCAGTACTTC. It specifies CASSATYGTQYF. The variable domain in full, with the rest retrieved from reference TRBV7-2 and TRBJ2-5, is GAGVSQSPSNKVTEKGKDVELRCDPISGHTALYWYRQSLGQGLEFLIYFQGNSAPDKSGLPSDRFSAERTGGSVSTLTIQRTQQEDSAVYLCASSATYGTQYFGPGTRLLVL.

The chain couples TRBV5-1 to TRBJ2-1; maybe TRBD2 (5 bases). The germline CDR1 and CDR2 sequences are SGHRS and YFSETQ. V lost 4 bases and J 2 bases, leaving 7 bases between the germline ends. The CDR3 consists of 13 residues. Here the CDR3 DNA reads TGCGCCAGCAGCGCCGGGACCTACAATGAGCAGTTCTTC. Translated: CASSAGTYNEQFF.

V gene TRBV1 combines with J gene TRBJ1-3; TRBD1, the D gene given by the table, was not confirmed from the DNA. TRBV1 is a pseudogene locus. The CDR3 covers 18 residues. CDR3 DNA: TGCACCAGCAGCCAAGATCCGGGACAGATCTACTCTGGAAACACCATATATTTT. This gives the protein CTSSQDPGQIYSGNTIYF.

The rearrangement joins TRBV5-1 to TRBJ2-3, with D maybe TRBD1 (5 bases). With 2 bases removed from V and 6 bases from J, the gap between germline ends came to 13 bases. CDR3 size: 14 residues. The germline V gene encodes CDR1 SGHRS and CDR2 YFSETQ. The DNA for the CDR3 is TGCGCCAGCAGCTTCGCAGGGTCGACCGATACGCAGTATTTT. It specifies CASSFAGSTDTQYF. The complete variable domain, with remaining parts taken from reference TRBV5-1 and TRBJ2-3, reads KAGVTQTPRYLIKTRGQQVTLSCSPISGHRSVSWYQQTPGQGLQFLFEYFSETQRNKGNFPGRFSGRQFSNSRSEMNVSTLELGDSALYLCASSFAGSTDTQYFGPGTRLTVL.

The genes are TRBV2 and TRBJ1-5, with D possibly being TRBD1 (6 bases). V was shortened by 6 bases and J by 6 bases, with 15 bases between the two germline ends. Per germline, CDR1 SNHLY and CDR2 FYNNEI. The CDR3 extends over 14 amino acids. The CDR3 DNA sequence: TGTGCCAGCAGGAATACAGGGTTGGGTCAGCCCCAGCATTTT. It codes for CASRNTGLGQPQHF.

The V gene is TRBV7-2, the J gene TRBJ2-3; possible D gene TRBD2, 7 bases. The V gene lost 3 bases and the J gene lost 5 bases, with 18 bases spanning the gap. Germline values: CDR1 SGHTA, CDR2 FQGNSA. This CDR3 comprises 16 residues. DNA of the CDR3: TGTGCCAGCAGCTTTAAGTGGGGGGGCACTCTAGATACGCAGTATTTT. Its protein product is CASSFKWGGTLDTQYF.

The chain recombines TRBV18 with TRBJ2-1; 10 bases match TRBD2. Germline lookup yields CDR1 KGHSH and CDR2 LQKENI. This CDR3 has 15 residues. Trimming cost V 1 base and J 5 bases; bases outside gene matches: 2. The CDR3 DNA sequence: TGTGCCAGCTCACCACGTCTAGCGGGGGACAATGAGCAGTTCTTC. This translates into CASSPRLAGDNEQFF.

The V gene is TRBV18, the J gene TRBJ1-2, with D possibly matching TRBD1 (5 bases). Trimming removed 3 bases at V and 4 bases at J, with 15 bases between. CDR1 is KGHSH, CDR2 LQKENI, per germline. This CDR3 spans 15 amino acids. Written as DNA, the CDR3 is TGTGCCAGCTCACCCGGGACGGAGGGGCTCTATGGCTACACCTTC. This codes for CASSPGTEGLYGYTF.

The table lists this clone with a count of one. The V gene is TRBV5-4, the J gene TRBJ1-2; D not resolved. The length of the CDR3 is 15 residues. V shed 1 base and J shed 0 bases, with 10 bases lying between them. The germline V gene has CDR1 SGHNT and CDR2 YYREEE (reference sequence). CDR3 in DNA: TGTGCCAGCAGCTTGCGAGGACTATCTAACTATGGCTACACCTTC. Its translation: CASSLRGLSNYGYTF. Full variable domain (rest looked up from reference TRBV5-4 and TRBJ1-2): ETGVTQSPTHLIKTRGQQVTLRCSSQSGHNTVSWYQQALGQGPQFIFQYYREEENGRGNFPPRFSGLQFPNYSSELNVNALELDDSALYLCASSLRGLSNYGYTFGSGTRLTVV.

The chain uses TRBV18 and TRBJ1-2; 9 positions match TRBD1. CDR3 length: 18 amino acids. The ends lost 1 base at V and 1 base at J; junction bases unmatched: 10. Germline assignment: CDR1 KGHSH and CDR2 LQKENI. The CDR3 loop reads CASSPHPGQGSLNYGYTF. The CDR3 DNA sequence: TGTGCCAGCTCACCACACCCCGGACAGGGGTCCCTTAACTATGGCTACACCTTC.

This chain joins TRBV3-1 (or the pseudogene TRBV3-2) and TRBJ1-5; no reliable D call. V was shortened by 4 bases and J by 4 bases, with 8 bases between the two germline ends. The germline V gene has CDR1 LGHDT and CDR2 YNNKEL (reference sequence). This CDR3 spans 13 amino acids. CDR3 region: CASSPDLNQPQHF. DNA of the CDR3: TGTGCCAGCAGCCCGGACTTAAATCAGCCCCAGCATTTT.

The J gene is TRBJ2-7, the V gene TRBV7-7; D gene unclear. Trimming stripped 4 bases from V and 3 bases from J, with 10 bases between. The CDR3 sequence is 13 residues long. Looked up from germline, CDR1 is SSHAT and CDR2 is FNYEAQ (reference sequence). In nucleotides, the CDR3 is TGTGCCAGCAGCTGTCTTATGCGCTACGAGCAGTACGTC. Translated, it gives CASSCLMRYEQYV.

The V call is TRBV11-2, the J call TRBJ1-4; 8 nucleotides line up with TRBD1. The CDR3 sequence is 15 residues long. Germline V gives CDR1 SGHAT, CDR2 FQNNGV. The J segment lost 5 bases and the V segment lost 3 bases, leaving 5 bases of the junction unmatched. The DNA of the CDR3 is TGTGCCAGCAGCTTGCAGGGGGCTCGGAATGAAAAACTGTTTTTT. Its translation is CASSLQGARNEKLFF.

V and J are TRBV9 and TRBJ2-1; 7 bases align to TRBD2. CDR3 length equals 14 residues. The V segment lost 7 bases and the J segment 5 bases; nucleotides outside the gene matches: 9. In germline, CDR1 is SGDLS, CDR2 YYNGEE. The chain's CDR3 is CASSRLAENNEQFF. The CDR3 DNA follows: TGTGCCAGCTCGAGGCTAGCGGAAAACAATGAGCAGTTCTTC.

The chain has TRBV21-1 and TRBJ1-2; the table names TRBD1, a call not compared with the DNA. TRBV21-1 is assigned pseudogene status. The CDR3 spans 15 residues. CDR3 coding DNA: TGTGCCAGCAGCCGTACAGGGGGCTTTGACTATGGCTACACCTTC. It specifies CASSRTGGFDYGYTF.

This rearrangement joins TRBV2 to TRBJ2-3; possibly TRBD1 for D (6 bases). Germline V lookup: CDR1 SNHLY, CDR2 FYNNEI. V lost 8 bases and J lost 11, with 17 bases in between. The CDR3 is 12 amino acids. The CDR3: CASGTGPVGQYF. The CDR3 bases are TGTGCCAGCGGAACAGGGCCGGTGGGGCAGTATTTT.

V is TRBV15 and J is TRBJ1-2; TRBD1 agrees at 7 bases. The CDR3 sequence is 14 residues long. Unmatched junction bases numbered 2, after V lost 0 bases and J lost 4 bases. Germline assignment: CDR1 LNHNV and CDR2 YYDKDF (reference sequence). This CDR3 reads CATSREGGGYGYTF. DNA for the CDR3: TGTGCCACCAGCAGAGAAGGGGGCGGCTATGGCTACACCTTC.

The V call is TRBV4-2, the J call TRBJ2-4, with TRBD2 identical over 11 bases. Germline V gene lookup returns CDR1 LGHNA and CDR2 YNFKEQ. The CDR3 has 17 residues. Unmatched junction bases numbered 13, after V lost 1 base and J lost 11 bases. CDR3 sequence reads: CASSQVSPTSGTPFQYF. Here the CDR3 DNA reads TGTGCCAGCAGCCAAGTGTCCCCGACTAGCGGGACCCCATTTCAGTACTTC.

This clone has a handful of counts. V and J are TRBV2 and TRBJ1-1; a weak D match, TRBD1 (5 bases). V lost 4 bases, J lost 0 bases, and 12 bases lay in between. The CDR3 loop spans 15 amino acids. CDR1 and CDR2 (germline): SNHLY, FYNNEI. CDR3 sequence reads: CASSVSGGMNTEAFF. The CDR3 DNA sequence: TGTGCCAGCAGTGTTTCGGGGGGTATGAACACTGAAGCTTTCTTT.

This chain connects TRBV24-1 to TRBJ1-2; no definite D call. Germline assignment: CDR1 KGHDR and CDR2 SFDVKD. The germline V and J ends were trimmed by 4 bases and 2 bases, with 4 bases remaining between them. This CDR3 is built from 12 residues. The CDR3 region is CATSDLNYGYTF. The CDR3 coding sequence is TGTGCCACCAGTGACCTCAACTATGGCTACACCTTC.

This sequence joins TRBV6-2 or TRBV6-3 and TRBJ1-6, with no clear D. Between the trimmed V and J ends, which lost 7 bases and 7 bases, there was a span of 23 bases. From germline, CDR1 is MNHEY and CDR2 SVGEGT. The CDR3 is made up of 17 amino acids. The CDR3 DNA reads TGTGCCAGCACCCCCGCCAGGTCTCATTCTTCCAATTCACCCCTCCACTTT. This translates into CASTPARSHSSNSPLHF.

The rearrangement joins TRBV12-2 to TRBJ1-2; the table's D gene call, TRBD1, was not cross checked with the DNA. TRBV12-2 is labeled a pseudogene. The CDR3 runs 15 residues. CDR3 DNA: TGTGCAAGTCGCTTAATCAACAGGGGACAGTATGGCTACACCTTC. Protein: CASRLINRGQYGYTF.

This chain uses TRBV5-1 with TRBJ1-4; D remains ambiguous. V gave up 4 bases and J gave up 6 bases, with 13 bases separating them. The CDR3 consists of 14 residues. Germline lookup yields CDR1 SGHRS and CDR2 YFSETQ. CDR3 protein: CASSTARVDEKLFF. CDR3 bases: TGCGCCAGCAGCACCGCCCGGGTGGATGAAAAACTGTTTTTT.

The chain is built from TRBV19 and TRBJ2-1; 10 bases map to TRBD2. There are 15 residues in the CDR3. Germline V CDR1 and CDR2: LNHDA, SQIVND (reference sequence). Trimming cost V 1 base and J 8 bases; bases outside gene matches: 5. For the CDR3, the DNA is TGTGCCAGTAGTATAGGGGGGACTAGCGTTTATGAGCAGTTCTTC. It yields the protein CASSIGGTSVYEQFF.

The chain is built from TRBV6-5 and TRBJ1-2; TRBD1 aligns across 7 bases. This CDR3 is 14 amino acids long. Germline V lookup: CDR1 MNHEY, CDR2 SVGAGI. The junction had 9 bases not matched to a gene; V was cut back by 8 bases and J by 3 bases. This CDR3 reads CASGEAGGDYGYTF. The CDR3 DNA is TGTGCCAGCGGGGAGGCAGGGGGAGACTATGGCTACACCTTC.

The rearrangement uses TRBV5-4 and TRBJ1-2; D is unclear. Per the germline V gene, CDR1 is SGHNT and CDR2 is YYREEE (reference sequence). V shed 0 bases and J shed 8 bases, with 8 bases lying between them. The CDR3 has 12 residues. This CDR3 is CASSLDELGYTF. The CDR3 nucleotides read TGTGCCAGCAGCTTGGATGAGCTGGGCTACACCTTC.